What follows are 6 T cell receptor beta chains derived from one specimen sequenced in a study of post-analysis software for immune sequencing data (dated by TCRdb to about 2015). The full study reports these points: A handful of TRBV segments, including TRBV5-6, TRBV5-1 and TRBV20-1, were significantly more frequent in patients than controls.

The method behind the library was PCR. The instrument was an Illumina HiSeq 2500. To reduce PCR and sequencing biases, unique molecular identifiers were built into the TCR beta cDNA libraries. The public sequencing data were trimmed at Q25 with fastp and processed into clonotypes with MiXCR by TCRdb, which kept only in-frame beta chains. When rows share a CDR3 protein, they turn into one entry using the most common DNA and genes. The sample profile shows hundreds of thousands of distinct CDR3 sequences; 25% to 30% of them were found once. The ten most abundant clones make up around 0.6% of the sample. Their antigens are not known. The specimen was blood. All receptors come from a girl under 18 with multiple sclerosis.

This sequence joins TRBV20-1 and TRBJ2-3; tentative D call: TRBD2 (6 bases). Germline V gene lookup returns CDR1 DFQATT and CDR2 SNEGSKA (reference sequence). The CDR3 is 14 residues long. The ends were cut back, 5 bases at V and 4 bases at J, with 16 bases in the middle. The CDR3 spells CSASTGGEADTQYF. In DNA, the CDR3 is TGCAGTGCTTCCACCGGGGGAGAGGCAGATACGCAGTATTTT.

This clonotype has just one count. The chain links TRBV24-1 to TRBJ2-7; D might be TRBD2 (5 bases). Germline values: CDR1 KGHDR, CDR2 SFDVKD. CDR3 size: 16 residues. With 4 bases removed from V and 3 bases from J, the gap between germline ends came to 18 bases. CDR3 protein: CATSDPRSGNRYEQYV. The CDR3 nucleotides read TGTGCCACCAGTGACCCAAGATCGGGGAACCGCTACGAGCAGTACGTC.

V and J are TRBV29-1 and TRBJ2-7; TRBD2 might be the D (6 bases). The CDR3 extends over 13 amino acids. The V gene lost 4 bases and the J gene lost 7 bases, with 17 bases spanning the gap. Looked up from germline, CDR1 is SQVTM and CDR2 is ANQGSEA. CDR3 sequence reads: CSVGGLSYNEQYF. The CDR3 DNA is TGCAGCGTTGGGGGACTCTCCTACAATGAGCAGTACTTC.

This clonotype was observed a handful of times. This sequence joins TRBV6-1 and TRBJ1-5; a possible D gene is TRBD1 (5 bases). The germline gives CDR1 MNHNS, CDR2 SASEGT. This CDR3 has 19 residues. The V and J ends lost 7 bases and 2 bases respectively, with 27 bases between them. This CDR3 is CASKGSALGDLTGNQPQHF. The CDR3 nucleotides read TGTGCCAGCAAAGGATCCGCCCTAGGGGACCTCACCGGCAATCAGCCCCAGCATTTT.

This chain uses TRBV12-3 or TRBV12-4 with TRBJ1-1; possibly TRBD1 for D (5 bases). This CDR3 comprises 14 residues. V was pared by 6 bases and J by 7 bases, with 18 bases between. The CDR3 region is CASREPGGGGEAFF. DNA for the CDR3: TGTGCCAGCAGAGAACCCGGGGGAGGAGGTGAAGCTTTCTTT.

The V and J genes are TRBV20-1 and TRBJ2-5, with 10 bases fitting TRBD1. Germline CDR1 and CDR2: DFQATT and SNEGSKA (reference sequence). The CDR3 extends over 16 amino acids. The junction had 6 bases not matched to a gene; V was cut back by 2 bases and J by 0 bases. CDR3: CSARSGQGDYQETQYF. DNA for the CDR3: TGCAGTGCTAGAAGCGGACAGGGGGACTACCAAGAGACCCAGTACTTC.